The 7 T cell receptor beta chains presented below share a single source sample, sequenced in a study of CD8 T cells in Susac syndrome. It was with random hexamers that roughly 0.45 to 1 ug RNA was reverse transcribed. One entry per CDR3 protein results from TCRdb running MiXCR on the immunoSEQ multiplex PCR reads. The sample lists more than 100,000 distinct CDR3 sequences; around 96% were seen once. Source material: CD4+ T cells from PBMCs. The receptors originated from a human donor with Susac syndrome.

The chain uses TRBV30 and TRBJ1-2; TRBD1 might be the D (6 bases). The CDR3 has 13 amino acids. CDR1 and CDR2 (germline): GTSNPN, SVGIG (reference sequence). Trimming pared 4 bases from V and 3 bases from J, leaving 12 bases between. The CDR3 DNA reads TGTGCCTGGACCTCAGGGGCGTACTATGGCTACACCTTC. Amino acid sequence: CAWTSGAYYGYTF.

The V and J genes are TRBV20-1 and TRBJ2-6; tentative D call: TRBD1 (7 bases). CDR1 and CDR2 from the germline V gene are DFQATT and SNEGSKA (reference sequence). V was trimmed by 5 bases and J by 4 bases, leaving 15 bases between them. The CDR3 covers 15 residues. As DNA, the CDR3 is TGCAGTGCTCAGGAGGGGGCGGGCGGGGCCAACGTCCTGACTTTC. Its protein is CSAQEGAGGANVLTF.

The chain has TRBV6-6 and TRBJ2-7; TRBD1 might be the D (5 bases). Trimming took off 0 bases at V and 2 bases at J, with 8 bases between the two ends. From germline, CDR1 is MNHNY and CDR2 SVGAGI (reference sequence). This CDR3 contains 14 residues. Written as DNA, the CDR3 is TGTGCCAGCAGTTACTCTCAGGGCCCCTACGAGCAGTACTTC. The encoded protein is CASSYSQGPYEQYF.

This sequence joins TRBV28 and TRBJ2-2; 9 positions agree with TRBD1. In germline, CDR1 is MDHEN, CDR2 SYDVKM. After removal of 10 bases from V and 7 bases from J, the junction contained 10 bases not matched to a gene. CDR3 length: 14 amino acids. The CDR3 DNA follows: TGTGCCACCATGGGGGGACAGGGACGCGGGGAGCTGTTTTTT. Translating it yields CATMGGQGRGELFF.

The CDR3: CSVPTRGRDEQFF. In nucleotides, the CDR3 is TGCAGTGTCCCCACCCGGGGCAGGGATGAGCAGTTCTTC. The chain has TRBV20-1 and TRBJ2-1; the D gene could be TRBD1 or TRBD2 (5 bases each). V dropped 7 bases and J dropped 8 bases, with 18 bases sitting between them. This CDR3 has 13 residues. Germline assignment: CDR1 DFQATT and CDR2 SNEGSKA (reference sequence).

The gene calls are TRBV2 and TRBJ2-1, with D hard to call. This CDR3 contains 12 residues. With 7 bases removed from V and 4 bases from J, the gap between germline ends came to 8 bases. CDR1 and CDR2 from the germline V gene are SNHLY and FYNNEI. The CDR3 loop is CASTASYNEQFF. Here the CDR3 DNA reads TGTGCCAGCACGGCCTCATACAATGAGCAGTTCTTC.

The J gene is TRBJ2-7, the V gene TRBV20-1; tentatively, D is TRBD2 (6 bases). Germline loops: CDR1 DFQATT, CDR2 SNEGSKA (reference sequence). CDR3 length: 17 amino acids. Trimming pared 1 base from V and 0 bases from J, leaving 19 bases between. CDR3 DNA: TGCAGTGCTAGAGGGAGGGGAGGAGGGATAATCTCCTACGAGCAGTACTTC. Residues: CSARGRGGGIISYEQYF.